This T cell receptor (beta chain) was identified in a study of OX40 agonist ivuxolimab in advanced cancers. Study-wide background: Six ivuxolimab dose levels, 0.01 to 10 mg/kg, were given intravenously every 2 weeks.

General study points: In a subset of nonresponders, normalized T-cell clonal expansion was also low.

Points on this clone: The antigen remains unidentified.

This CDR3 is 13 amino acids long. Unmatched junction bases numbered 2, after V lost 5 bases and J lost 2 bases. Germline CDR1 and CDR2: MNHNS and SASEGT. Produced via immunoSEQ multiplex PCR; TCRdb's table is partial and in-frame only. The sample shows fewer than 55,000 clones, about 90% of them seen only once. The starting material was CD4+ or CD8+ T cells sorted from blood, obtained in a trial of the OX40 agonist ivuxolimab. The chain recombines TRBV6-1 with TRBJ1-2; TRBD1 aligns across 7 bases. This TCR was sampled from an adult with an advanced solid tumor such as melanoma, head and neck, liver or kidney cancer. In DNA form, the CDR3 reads TGTGCCAGCAGTCGGGACAGCAACTATGGCTACACCTTC. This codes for CASSRDSNYGYTF.